This T cell receptor (beta chain) originates from a study of control samples from healthy donors and cancer patients. The CDR3 is made up of 14 amino acids. Germline V lookup: CDR1 LGHNA, CDR2 YSLEER. V was cut by 3 bases and J by 3 bases, with 11 bases left in between. The repertoire was sequenced with immunoSEQ multiplex PCR; TCRdb's copy has only in-frame clones and lacks some. This table holds about 57,000 clones, 75% to 95% found once. The sequenced sample was PBMCs. V usage is TRBV4-3 and J usage is TRBJ1-2, with unresolved D. This sequence was found in a man aged 25-40 years with colorectal cancer. CDR3 loop: CASSQATSDYGYTF. The CDR3 bases are TGCGCCAGCAGCCAGGCTACATCTGACTATGGCTACACCTTC.